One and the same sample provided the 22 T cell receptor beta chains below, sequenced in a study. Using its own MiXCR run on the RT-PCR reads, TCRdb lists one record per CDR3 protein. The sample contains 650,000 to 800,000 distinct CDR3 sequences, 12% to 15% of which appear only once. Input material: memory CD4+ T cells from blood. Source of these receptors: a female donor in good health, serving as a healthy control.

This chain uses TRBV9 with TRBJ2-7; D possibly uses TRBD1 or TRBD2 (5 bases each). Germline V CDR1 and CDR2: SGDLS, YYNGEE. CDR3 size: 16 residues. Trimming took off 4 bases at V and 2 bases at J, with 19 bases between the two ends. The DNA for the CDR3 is TGTGCCAGCAGCCCCCGGGGCCTTACCGATACCTACGAGCAGTACTTC. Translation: CASSPRGLTDTYEQYF.

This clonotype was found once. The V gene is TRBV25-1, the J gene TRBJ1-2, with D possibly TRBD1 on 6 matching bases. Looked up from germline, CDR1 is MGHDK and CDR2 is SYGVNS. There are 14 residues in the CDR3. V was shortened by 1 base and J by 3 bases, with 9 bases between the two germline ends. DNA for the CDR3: TGTGCCAGCAGTGAATCAGGGGAGGACTATGGCTACACCTTC. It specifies CASSESGEDYGYTF.

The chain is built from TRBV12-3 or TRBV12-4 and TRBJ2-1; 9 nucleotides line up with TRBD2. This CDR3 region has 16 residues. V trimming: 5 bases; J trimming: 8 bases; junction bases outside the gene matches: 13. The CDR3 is CASSLFSGSGSDEQFF. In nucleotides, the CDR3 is TGTGCCAGCAGTCTGTTTAGCGGGAGTGGTAGCGATGAGCAGTTCTTC.

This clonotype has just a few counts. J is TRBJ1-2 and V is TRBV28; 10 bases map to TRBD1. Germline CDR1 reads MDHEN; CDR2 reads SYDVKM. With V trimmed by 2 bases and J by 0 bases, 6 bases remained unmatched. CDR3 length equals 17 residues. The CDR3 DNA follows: TGTGCCAGCAGTTTACATGGACAGGGGGGAGCTAACTATGGCTACACCTTC. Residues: CASSLHGQGGANYGYTF.

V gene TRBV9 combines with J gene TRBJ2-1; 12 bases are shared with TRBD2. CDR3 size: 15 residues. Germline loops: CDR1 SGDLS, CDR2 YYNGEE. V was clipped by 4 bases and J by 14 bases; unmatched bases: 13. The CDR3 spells CASSPWETSGSFKFF. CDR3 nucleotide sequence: TGTGCCAGCAGCCCCTGGGAGACTAGCGGGAGTTTTAAGTTCTTC. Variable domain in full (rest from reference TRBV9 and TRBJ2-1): DSGVTQTPKHLITATGQRVTLRCSPRSGDLSVYWYQQSLDQGLQFLIQYYNGEERAKGNILERFSAQQFPDLHSELNLSSLELGDSALYFCASSPWETSGSFKFFGPGTRLTVL.

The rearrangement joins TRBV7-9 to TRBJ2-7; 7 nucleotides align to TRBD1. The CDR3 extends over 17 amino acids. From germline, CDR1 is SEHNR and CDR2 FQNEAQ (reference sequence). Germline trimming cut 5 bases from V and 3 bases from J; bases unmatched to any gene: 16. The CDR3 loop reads CASSQSPTGISSYEQYF. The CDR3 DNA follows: TGTGCCAGCAGCCAATCGCCGACAGGGATTAGTAGCTACGAGCAGTACTTC.

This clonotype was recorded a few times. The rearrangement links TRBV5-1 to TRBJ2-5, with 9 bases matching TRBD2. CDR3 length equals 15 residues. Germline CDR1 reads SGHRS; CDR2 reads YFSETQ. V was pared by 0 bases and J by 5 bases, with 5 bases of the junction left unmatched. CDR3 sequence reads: CASSLAGLATETQYF. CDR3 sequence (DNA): TGCGCCAGCAGCTTGGCGGGACTAGCTACGGAGACCCAGTACTTC.

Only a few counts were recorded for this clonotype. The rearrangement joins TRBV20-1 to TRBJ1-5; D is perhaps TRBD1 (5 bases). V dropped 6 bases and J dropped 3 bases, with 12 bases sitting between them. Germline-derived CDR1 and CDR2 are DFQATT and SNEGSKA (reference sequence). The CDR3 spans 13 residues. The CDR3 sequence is CSARLGDNQPQHF. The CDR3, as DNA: TGCAGTGCCCGGTTGGGGGACAATCAGCCCCAGCATTTT.

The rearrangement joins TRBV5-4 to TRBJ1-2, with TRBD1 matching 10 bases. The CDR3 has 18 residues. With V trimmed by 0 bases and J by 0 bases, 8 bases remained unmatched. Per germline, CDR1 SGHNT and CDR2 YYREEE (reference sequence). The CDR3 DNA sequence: TGTGCCAGCAGCTTGGACCGGGACAGGGGAGTAGCTAACTATGGCTACACCTTC. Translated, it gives CASSLDRDRGVANYGYTF.

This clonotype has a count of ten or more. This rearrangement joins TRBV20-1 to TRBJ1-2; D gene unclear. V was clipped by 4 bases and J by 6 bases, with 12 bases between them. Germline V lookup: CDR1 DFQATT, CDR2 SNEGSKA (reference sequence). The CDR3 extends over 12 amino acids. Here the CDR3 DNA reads TGCAGTGCTACTACAGTGACTGATGGCTACACCTTC. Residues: CSATTVTDGYTF.

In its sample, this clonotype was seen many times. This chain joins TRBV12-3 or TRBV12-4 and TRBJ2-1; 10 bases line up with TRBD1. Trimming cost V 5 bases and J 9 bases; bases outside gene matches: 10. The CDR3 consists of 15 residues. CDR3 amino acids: CASSHGQGVGSEQFF. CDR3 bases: TGTGCCAGCAGTCATGGACAGGGGGTCGGTAGTGAGCAGTTCTTC.

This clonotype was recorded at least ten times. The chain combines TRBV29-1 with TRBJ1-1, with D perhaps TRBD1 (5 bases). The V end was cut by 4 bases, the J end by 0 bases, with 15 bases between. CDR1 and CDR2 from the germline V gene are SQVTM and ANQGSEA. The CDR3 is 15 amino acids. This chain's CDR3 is CSVGLSGSLNTEAFF. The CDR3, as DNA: TGCAGCGTTGGCCTATCAGGGAGTCTGAACACTGAAGCTTTCTTT.

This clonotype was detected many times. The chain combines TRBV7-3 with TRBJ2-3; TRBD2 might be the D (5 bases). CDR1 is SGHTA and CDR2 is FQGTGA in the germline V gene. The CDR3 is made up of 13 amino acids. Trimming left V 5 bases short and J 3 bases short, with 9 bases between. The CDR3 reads CASSRGMTDTQYF. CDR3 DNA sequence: TGTGCCAGCAGCAGAGGGATGACAGATACGCAGTATTTT.

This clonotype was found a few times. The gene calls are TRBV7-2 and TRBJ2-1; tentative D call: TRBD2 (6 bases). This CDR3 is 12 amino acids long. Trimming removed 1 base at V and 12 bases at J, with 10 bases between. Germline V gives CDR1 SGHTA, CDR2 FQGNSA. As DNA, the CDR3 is TGTGCCAGCAGCTTAGATTTGGGGGGGCAGTTCTTC. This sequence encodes CASSLDLGGQFF.

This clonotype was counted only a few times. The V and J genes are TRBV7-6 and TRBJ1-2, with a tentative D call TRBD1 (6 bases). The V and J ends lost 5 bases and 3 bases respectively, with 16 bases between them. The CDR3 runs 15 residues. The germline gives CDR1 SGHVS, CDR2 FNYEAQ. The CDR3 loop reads CASSLGAGADYGYTF. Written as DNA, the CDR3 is TGTGCCAGCAGCCTAGGGGCGGGGGCGGACTATGGCTACACCTTC. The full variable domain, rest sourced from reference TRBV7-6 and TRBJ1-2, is GAGVSQSPRYKVTKRGQDVALRCDPISGHVSLYWYRQALGQGPEFLTYFNYEAQQDKSGLPNDRFSAERPEGSISTLTIQRTEQRDSAMYRCASSLGAGADYGYTFGSGTRLTVV.

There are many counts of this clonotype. The CDR3 is CASSSPTGANIQYF. CDR3 nucleotide sequence: TGTGCCAGCAGTTCCCCTACGGGGGCAAACATTCAGTACTTC. V is TRBV6-2 or TRBV6-3 and J is TRBJ2-4; either TRBD1 or TRBD2 may supply D (6 bases each). The CDR3 is 14 residues long. V was trimmed by 4 bases and J by 6 bases, leaving 13 bases between them. Per germline, CDR1 MNHEY and CDR2 SVGEGT.

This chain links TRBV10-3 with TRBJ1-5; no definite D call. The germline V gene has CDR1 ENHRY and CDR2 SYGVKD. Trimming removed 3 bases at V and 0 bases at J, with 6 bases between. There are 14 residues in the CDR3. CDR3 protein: CAISELGSNQPQHF. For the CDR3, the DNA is TGTGCCATCAGTGAACTGGGTAGCAATCAGCCCCAGCATTTT.

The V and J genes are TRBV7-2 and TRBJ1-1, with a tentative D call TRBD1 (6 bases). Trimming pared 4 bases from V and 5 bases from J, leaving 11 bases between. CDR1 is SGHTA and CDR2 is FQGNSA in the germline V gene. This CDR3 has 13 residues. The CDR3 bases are TGTGCCAGCAGCTCCAGGGGAAGGACTGAAGCTTTCTTT. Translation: CASSSRGRTEAFF.

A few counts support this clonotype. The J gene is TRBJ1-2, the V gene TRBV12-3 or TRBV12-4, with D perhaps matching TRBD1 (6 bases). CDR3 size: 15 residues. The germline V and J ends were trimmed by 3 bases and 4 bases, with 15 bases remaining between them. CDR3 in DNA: TGTGCCAGCAGTTTCGGGGGCGCGATAAGCTATGGCTACACCTTC. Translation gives CASSFGGAISYGYTF.

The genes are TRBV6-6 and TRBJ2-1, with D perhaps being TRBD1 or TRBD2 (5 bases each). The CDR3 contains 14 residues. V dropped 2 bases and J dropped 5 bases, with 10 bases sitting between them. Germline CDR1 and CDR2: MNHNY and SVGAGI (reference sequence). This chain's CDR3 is CASSYGGINNEQFF. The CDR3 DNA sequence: TGTGCCAGCAGTTACGGGGGAATAAACAATGAGCAGTTCTTC.

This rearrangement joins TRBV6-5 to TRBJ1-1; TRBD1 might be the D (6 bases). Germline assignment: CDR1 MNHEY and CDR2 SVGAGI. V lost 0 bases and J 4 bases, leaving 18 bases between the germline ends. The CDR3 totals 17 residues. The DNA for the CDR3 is TGTGCCAGCAGTTACTCGGGTCCAGGGACATCTGGCACTGAAGCTTTCTTT. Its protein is CASSYSGPGTSGTEAFF.

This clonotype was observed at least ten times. The CDR3 spells CSASPTRTSGRWYEQFF. In nucleotides, the CDR3 is TGCAGTGCTTCCCCCACTAGGACTAGCGGGAGGTGGTATGAGCAGTTCTTC. The gene calls are TRBV20-1 and TRBJ2-1; 14 positions match TRBD2. Germline V gives CDR1 DFQATT, CDR2 SNEGSKA (reference sequence). J lost 8 bases, V lost 5 bases, and 14 bases had no gene match. CDR3 length: 17 amino acids.